These 21 T cell receptor beta chains were all obtained from the same sample, sequenced in a study of Ad26.COV2.S vaccination and SARS-CoV-2 variants (dated by TCRdb to the early 2020s). Interpreted using the paper, the treatment or condition label stands for: some 20 received Ad26.COV2.S at low or high dose, single or two shots; several received placebo; per-sample allocation not given. For vaccine and placebo recipients, the sequenced repertoires came from samples collected on day 63 after the first injection. Library method: the immunoSEQ multiplex PCR assay. TCRdb re-hosts the immuneACCESS table, in-frame sequences only. Its copies lack some clones; in the studies checked, an unresolved V gene accounts for under half of them, and the cause for the rest is not known. The sample table records hundreds of thousands of clones; around 90% of these occur just once. Clones ranked in the top ten supply approximately 1.5% of the sample.

The material was peripheral blood, obtained in a trial of Ad26.COV2.S vaccine versus placebo. These receptor sequences come from a person aged 18 to 59 who received the Ad26.COV2.S COVID-19 vaccine or a placebo.

The chain recombines TRBV6-5 with TRBJ2-7; 10 bases are shared with TRBD1. V was clipped by 3 bases and J by 6 bases; unmatched bases: 5. CDR3 length: 14 residues. Germline CDR1 reads MNHEY; CDR2 reads SVGAGI. The CDR3 is CASSYAGTGVEQYF. CDR3 nucleotide sequence: TGTGCCAGCAGTTATGCCGGGACAGGGGTCGAGCAGTACTTC.

In its sample, this clone was seen a few times. The chain uses TRBV6-6 and TRBJ1-1; D is undetermined. The V gene lost 1 base and the J gene lost 1 base, with 7 bases spanning the gap. Germline-derived CDR1 and CDR2 are MNHNY and SVGAGI (reference sequence). This CDR3 is built from 14 residues. The CDR3: CASSYYGQNTEAFF. The CDR3 DNA is TGTGCCAGCAGTTACTACGGCCAGAACACTGAAGCTTTCTTT.

The J gene is TRBJ1-1, the V gene TRBV20-1; D possibly corresponds to TRBD1 (6 bases). Trimming took off 7 bases at V and 5 bases at J, with 11 bases between the two ends. CDR3 size: 11 residues. Per the germline V gene, CDR1 is DFQATT and CDR2 is SNEGSKA (reference sequence). The chain's CDR3 is CSERGATEAFF. CDR3 sequence (DNA): TGCAGTGAACGGGGGGCAACTGAAGCTTTCTTT.

On this clone itself: The same CDR3 arises from other DNA sequences in this sample as well. CDR3 in amino acids: CASSQDPTDTQYF. CDR3 sequence (DNA): TGTGCCAGCAGCCAAGATCCGACAGATACGCAGTATTTT. The rearrangement joins TRBV3-1 (or the pseudogene TRBV3-2) to TRBJ2-3; D is unresolved. CDR3 length equals 13 residues. V lost 0 bases and J 3 bases, leaving 4 bases between the germline ends. CDR1 and CDR2 (germline): LGHDT, YNNKEL (reference sequence).

The genes are TRBV4-2 and TRBJ1-5; a possible D gene is TRBD1 (5 bases). The germline gives CDR1 LGHNA, CDR2 YNFKEQ. V lost 0 bases, J lost 7 bases, and 16 bases lay in between. This CDR3 is 16 amino acids long. The CDR3 DNA follows: TGTGCCAGCAGCCAAGATCTACGTCGAGGGGACCAGCCCCAGCATTTT. It specifies CASSQDLRRGDQPQHF.

The genes are TRBV19 and TRBJ2-7, with D perhaps matching TRBD1 (6 bases). This CDR3 has 13 residues. Trimming shortened V by 6 bases and J by 2 bases, and 11 bases separated the two germline ends. Germline V gives CDR1 LNHDA, CDR2 SQIVND (reference sequence). CDR3: CASRGRGTYEQYF. The CDR3 bases are TGTGCCAGTAGGGGCAGGGGAACCTACGAGCAGTACTTC.

V and J are TRBV5-5 and TRBJ1-5, with D perhaps matching TRBD1 (5 bases). The CDR3 is 15 residues long. Trimming pared 3 bases from V and 4 bases from J, leaving 14 bases between. Germline-derived CDR1 and CDR2 are SGHKS and YYEKEE (reference sequence). In nucleotides, the CDR3 is TGTGCCAGCAGCTCGGAGTGGGGCCCGAATCAGCCCCAGCATTTT. This codes for CASSSEWGPNQPQHF. Combining the CDR3 with reference TRBV5-5 and TRBJ1-5 gives the whole variable domain DAGVTQSPTHLIKTRGQQVTLRCSPISGHKSVSWYQQVLGQGPQFIFQYYEKEERGRGNFPDRFSARQFPNYSSELNVNALLLGDSALYLCASSSEWGPNQPQHFGDGTRLSIL.

This clone was detected a few times. The chain recombines TRBV19 with TRBJ1-2, with 7 bases lining up with TRBD1. Germline V gene data show CDR1 as LNHDA and CDR2 as SQIVND (reference sequence). The CDR3 sequence is 16 residues long. V lost 10 bases and J lost 1; bases outside the gene matches: 15. The chain's CDR3 is CANPRLDRPVNYGYTF. The CDR3 nucleotides read TGTGCCAACCCCCGCCTGGACAGGCCTGTTAACTATGGCTACACCTTC. The whole variable domain, filled in from reference TRBV19 and TRBJ1-2, reads DGGITQSPKYLFRKEGQNVTLSCEQNLNHDAMYWYRQDPGQGLRLIYYSQIVNDFQKGDIAEGYSVSREKKESFPLTVTSAQKNPTAFYLCANPRLDRPVNYGYTFGSGTRLTVV.

The chain combines TRBV13 with TRBJ2-1, with D perhaps matching TRBD1 (6 bases). The germline V gene has CDR1 PRHDT and CDR2 FYEKMQ (reference sequence). The germline V and J ends were trimmed by 3 bases and 3 bases, with 6 bases remaining between them. This CDR3 contains 13 residues. CDR3 nucleotide sequence: TGTGCCAGCAGCTTGGACAGCTACAATGAGCAGTTCTTC. Translated, it gives CASSLDSYNEQFF.

The V and J genes are TRBV7-9 and TRBJ1-4, with D possibly matching TRBD1 (5 bases). V dropped 4 bases and J dropped 2 bases, with 14 bases sitting between them. The CDR3 runs 16 residues. From germline, CDR1 is SEHNR and CDR2 FQNEAQ (reference sequence). The CDR3: CASSSSSGVTNEKLFF. The CDR3 bases are TGTGCCAGCAGCTCCTCGTCGGGGGTCACTAATGAAAAACTGTTTTTT. Complete variable domain (other parts from reference TRBV7-9 and TRBJ1-4): DTGVSQNPRHKITKRGQNVTFRCDPISEHNRLYWYRQTLGQGPEFLTYFQNEAQLEKSRLLSDRFSAERPKGSFSTLEIQRTEQGDSAMYLCASSSSSGVTNEKLFFGSGTQLSVL.

The chain carries TRBV7-8 and TRBJ1-5; TRBD1 aligns across 7 bases. The CDR3 runs 19 residues. Unmatched junction bases numbered 19, after V lost 7 bases and J lost 1 base. Per the germline V gene, CDR1 is SGHVS and CDR2 is FQNEAQ. CDR3 nucleotides: TGTGCCAGCATCCAGGGCCCTCGGACAGGACAAGTAAGCAATCAGCCCCAGCATTTT. Translating gives CASIQGPRTGQVSNQPQHF.

The chain couples TRBV5-1 to TRBJ2-2; 8 nucleotides align to TRBD2. Germline-derived CDR1 and CDR2 are SGHRS and YFSETQ. The CDR3 loop spans 15 amino acids. The J segment lost 5 bases and the V segment lost 5 bases, leaving 8 bases of the junction unmatched. The CDR3 loop is CASRERELETGELFF. The CDR3 DNA is TGCGCCAGCAGGGAGCGGGAGTTGGAGACCGGGGAGCTGTTTTTT.

The J gene is TRBJ1-2, the V gene TRBV4-3, with a weak D call TRBD1 (5 bases). The V and J ends lost 0 bases and 8 bases respectively, with 13 bases between them. The length of the CDR3 is 14 residues. The germline CDR1 and CDR2 sequences are LGHNA and YSLEER. The CDR3 DNA is TGCGCCAGCAGCCAAGATAACGGAAGGGGCGGCTACACCTTC. Its protein product is CASSQDNGRGGYTF.

The chain couples TRBV18 to TRBJ2-2; D uncertain. The V end lost 3 bases, the J end lost 5 bases, and 16 bases lay between the germline ends. CDR3 length equals 16 residues. Germline V CDR1 and CDR2: KGHSH, LQKENI. CDR3 protein: CASSPVVRAETGELFF. In DNA, the CDR3 is TGTGCCAGCTCACCGGTGGTCCGCGCAGAAACCGGGGAGCTGTTTTTT.

The chain carries TRBV19 and TRBJ2-1, with a weak D call TRBD1 (5 bases). V was cut by 6 bases and J by 7 bases, with 10 bases left in between. This CDR3 contains 12 residues. Germline V lookup: CDR1 LNHDA, CDR2 SQIVND (reference sequence). The CDR3 coding sequence is TGTGCCAGTAGCCAGGGTGGGAATGAGCAGTTCTTC. It yields the protein CASSQGGNEQFF.

V usage is TRBV6-5 and J usage is TRBJ2-5; tentatively, D is TRBD1 (6 bases). Trimming shortened V by 7 bases and J by 5 bases, and 20 bases separated the two germline ends. The CDR3 sequence is 15 residues long. Germline lookup yields CDR1 MNHEY and CDR2 SVGAGI. The CDR3 spells CASTRQATHGETQYF. The CDR3, as DNA: TGTGCCAGCACCAGACAGGCTACACACGGGGAGACCCAGTACTTC.

The chain couples TRBV5-1 to TRBJ1-1; TRBD1 is a possible D gene (6 bases). The CDR3 sequence is 13 residues long. The ends were cut back, 4 bases at V and 6 bases at J, with 13 bases in the middle. From germline, CDR1 is SGHRS and CDR2 YFSETQ. The CDR3 sequence: CASSPQPGAEAFF. The CDR3 DNA is TGCGCCAGCAGCCCCCAGCCAGGGGCTGAAGCTTTCTTT.

The gene calls are TRBV7-9 and TRBJ1-6; tentative D call: TRBD1 (6 bases). V was cut by 3 bases and J by 8 bases, with 8 bases left in between. This CDR3 is 13 amino acids long. The germline gives CDR1 SEHNR, CDR2 FQNEAQ (reference sequence). This CDR3 is CASSLPGDSPLHF. In nucleotides, the CDR3 is TGTGCCAGCAGCTTGCCAGGGGATTCACCCCTCCACTTT.

The rearrangement joins TRBV30 to TRBJ2-7; 7 positions match TRBD1. After removal of 5 bases from V and 7 bases from J, the junction contained 5 bases not matched to a gene. Per germline, CDR1 GTSNPN and CDR2 SVGIG (reference sequence). This CDR3 has 11 amino acids. In nucleotides, the CDR3 is TGTGCCTGGGGGGACAGTCGGGAGCAGTACTTC. It translates to CAWGDSREQYF.

The chain links TRBV10-3 to TRBJ2-7, with D perhaps matching TRBD1 (5 bases). The V gene lost 6 bases and the J gene lost 3 bases, with 15 bases spanning the gap. This CDR3 is 14 amino acids long. In germline, CDR1 is ENHRY, CDR2 SYGVKD. The CDR3 nucleotides are TGTGCCATCAGGGAGACAGCGCGCGGCTACGAGCAGTACTTC. It translates to CAIRETARGYEQYF.

V and J are TRBV7-2 and TRBJ1-1; weak D call: TRBD1 (6 bases). CDR3 length: 14 amino acids. Germline CDR1 reads SGHTA; CDR2 reads FQGNSA. The V end lost 5 bases, the J end lost 1 base, and 11 bases lay between the germline ends. The CDR3 loop reads CASSTMTGNTEAFF. The DNA for the CDR3 is TGTGCCAGCAGCACGATGACAGGGAACACTGAAGCTTTCTTT.